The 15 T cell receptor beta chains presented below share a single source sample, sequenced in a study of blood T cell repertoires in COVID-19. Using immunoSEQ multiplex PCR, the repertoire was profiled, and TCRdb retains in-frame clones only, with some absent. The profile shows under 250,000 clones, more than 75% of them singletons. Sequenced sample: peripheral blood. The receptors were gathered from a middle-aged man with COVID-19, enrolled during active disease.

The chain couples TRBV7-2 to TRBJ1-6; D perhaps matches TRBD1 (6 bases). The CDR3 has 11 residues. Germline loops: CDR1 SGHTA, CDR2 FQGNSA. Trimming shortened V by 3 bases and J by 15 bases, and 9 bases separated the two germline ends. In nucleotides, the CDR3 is TGTGCCAGCAGCTTGCGACAGGACCTCCACTTT. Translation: CASSLRQDLHF.

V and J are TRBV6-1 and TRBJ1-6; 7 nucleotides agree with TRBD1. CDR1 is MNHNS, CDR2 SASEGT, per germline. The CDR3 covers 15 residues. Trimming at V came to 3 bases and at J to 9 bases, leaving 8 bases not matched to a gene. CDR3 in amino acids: CASSETGPRGSPLHF. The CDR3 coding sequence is TGTGCCAGCAGTGAGACAGGGCCCCGAGGTTCACCCCTCCACTTT.

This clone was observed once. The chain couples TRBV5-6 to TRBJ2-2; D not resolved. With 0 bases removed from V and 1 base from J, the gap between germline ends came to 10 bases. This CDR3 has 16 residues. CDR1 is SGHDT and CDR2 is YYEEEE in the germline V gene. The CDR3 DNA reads TGTGCCAGCAGCTTGGGGGCCCTACTGAACACCGGGGAGCTGTTTTTT. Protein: CASSLGALLNTGELFF.

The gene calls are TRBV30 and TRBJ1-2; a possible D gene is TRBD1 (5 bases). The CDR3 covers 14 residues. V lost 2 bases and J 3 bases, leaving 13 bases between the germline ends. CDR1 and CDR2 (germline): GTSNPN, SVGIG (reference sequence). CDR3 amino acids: CAWSQTVSDYGYTF. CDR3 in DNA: TGTGCCTGGAGTCAGACAGTTTCCGACTATGGCTACACCTTC.

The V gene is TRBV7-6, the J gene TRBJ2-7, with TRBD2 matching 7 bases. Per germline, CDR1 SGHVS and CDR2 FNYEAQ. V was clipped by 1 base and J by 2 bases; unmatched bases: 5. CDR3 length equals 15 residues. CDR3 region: CASSLGEGPPYEQYF. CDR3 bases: TGTGCCAGCAGCTTAGGGGAGGGACCCCCCTACGAGCAGTACTTC.

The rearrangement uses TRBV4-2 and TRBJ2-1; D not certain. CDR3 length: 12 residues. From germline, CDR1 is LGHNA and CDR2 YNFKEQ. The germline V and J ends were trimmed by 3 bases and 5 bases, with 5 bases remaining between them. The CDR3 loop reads CASSHSNNEQFF. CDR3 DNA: TGTGCCAGCAGCCATAGTAACAATGAGCAGTTCTTC.

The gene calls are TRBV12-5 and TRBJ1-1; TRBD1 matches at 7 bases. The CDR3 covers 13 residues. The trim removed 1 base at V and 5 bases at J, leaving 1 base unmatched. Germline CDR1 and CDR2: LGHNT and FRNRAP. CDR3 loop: CASGLAGGTEAFF. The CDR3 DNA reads TGTGCTAGTGGTTTGGCAGGGGGGACTGAAGCTTTCTTT.

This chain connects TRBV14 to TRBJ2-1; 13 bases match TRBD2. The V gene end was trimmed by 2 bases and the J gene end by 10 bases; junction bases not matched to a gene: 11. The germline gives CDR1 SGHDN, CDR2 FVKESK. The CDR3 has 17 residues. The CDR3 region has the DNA TGTGCCAGCAGCCAAATCTCAGGACTAGCGGGAGTGCGGGAGCAGTTCTTC. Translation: CASSQISGLAGVREQFF.

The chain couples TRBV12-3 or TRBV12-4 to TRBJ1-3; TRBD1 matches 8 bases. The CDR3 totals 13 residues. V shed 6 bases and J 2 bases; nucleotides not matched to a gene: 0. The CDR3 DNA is TGTGCCAGCAGCAGGGGGCCTGGAAACACCATATATTTT. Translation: CASSRGPGNTIYF.

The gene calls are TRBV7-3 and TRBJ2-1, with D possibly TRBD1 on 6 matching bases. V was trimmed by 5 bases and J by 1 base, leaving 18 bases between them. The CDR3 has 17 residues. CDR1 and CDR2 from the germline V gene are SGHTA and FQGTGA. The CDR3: CASSLGPGQASYNEQFF. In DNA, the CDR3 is TGTGCCAGCAGCCTTGGACCGGGACAAGCGTCCTACAATGAGCAGTTCTTC.

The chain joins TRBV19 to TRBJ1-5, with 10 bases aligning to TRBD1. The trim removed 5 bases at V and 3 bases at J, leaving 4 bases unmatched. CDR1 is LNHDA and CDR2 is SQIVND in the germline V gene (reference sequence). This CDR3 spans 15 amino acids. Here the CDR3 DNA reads TGTGCCAGTAGTCCGGGACAGGGGAACAATCAGCCCCAGCATTTT. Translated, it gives CASSPGQGNNQPQHF. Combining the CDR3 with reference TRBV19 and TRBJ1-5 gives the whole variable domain DGGITQSPKYLFRKEGQNVTLSCEQNLNHDAMYWYRQDPGQGLRLIYYSQIVNDFQKGDIAEGYSVSREKKESFPLTVTSAQKNPTAFYLCASSPGQGNNQPQHFGDGTRLSIL.

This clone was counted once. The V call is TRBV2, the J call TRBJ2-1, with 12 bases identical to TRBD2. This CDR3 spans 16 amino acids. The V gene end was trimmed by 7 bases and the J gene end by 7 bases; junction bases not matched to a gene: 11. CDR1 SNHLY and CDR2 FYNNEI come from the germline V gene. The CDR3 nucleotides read TGTGCCAGCAAAGGACTAGCGGGGACCCTTCGGAATGAGCAGTTCTTC. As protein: CASKGLAGTLRNEQFF.

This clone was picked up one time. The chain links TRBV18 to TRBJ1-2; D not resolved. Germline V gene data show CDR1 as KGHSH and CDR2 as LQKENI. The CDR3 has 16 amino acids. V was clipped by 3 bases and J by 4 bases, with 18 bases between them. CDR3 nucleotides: TGTGCCAGCTCACCTCGGGTCGATCCGAATAGCTATGGCTACACCTTC. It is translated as CASSPRVDPNSYGYTF.

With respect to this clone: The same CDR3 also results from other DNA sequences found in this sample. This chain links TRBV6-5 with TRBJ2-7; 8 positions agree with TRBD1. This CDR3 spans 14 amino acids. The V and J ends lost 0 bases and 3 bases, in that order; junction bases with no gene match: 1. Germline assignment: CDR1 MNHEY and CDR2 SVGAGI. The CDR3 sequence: CASSYSGQGYEQYF. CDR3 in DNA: TGTGCCAGCAGTTACTCCGGACAGGGCTACGAGCAGTACTTC.

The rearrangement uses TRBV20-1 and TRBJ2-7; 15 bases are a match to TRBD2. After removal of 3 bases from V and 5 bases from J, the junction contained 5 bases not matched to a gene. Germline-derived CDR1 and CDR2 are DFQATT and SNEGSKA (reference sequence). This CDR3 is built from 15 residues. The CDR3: CSASEGLAGGNEQYF. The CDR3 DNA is TGCAGTGCTAGTGAGGGACTAGCGGGAGGTAACGAGCAGTACTTC.